The present T cell receptor (beta chain) was sequenced within a study of OX40 agonist ivuxolimab in advanced cancers. Study as a whole: Intravenous ivuxolimab at 0.01 to 10 mg/kg was given to patients every 2 weeks. Cohort: around 79% men, mean age about 60, aged about 23 to 79. Earlier treatment with anti-PD-1, anti-PD-L1 or anti-CTLA-4 was permitted, and about 40% had received some.

On this clone itself: Antigen specificity is unknown. In the same sample, other DNA sequences code for this CDR3.

V lost 0 bases and J lost 2; bases outside the gene matches: 1. This CDR3 has 16 amino acids. Germline values: CDR1 MNHEY, CDR2 SVGAGI. TCRdb's table, derived via immunoSEQ multiplex PCR, lists solely in-frame clones and lacks some. Among 80,000 or so clones, about nine tenths were seen once, and the ten largest hold approximately 2.4%. General observations from the study: Researchers report that CD8+ T cells had, on average, more expanded clones than CD4+.

This clonotype was sampled from an adult with an advanced solid tumor such as melanoma, head and neck, liver or kidney cancer. The chain recombines TRBV6-5 with TRBJ1-3, with TRBD1 matching 10 bases. The starting material was CD4+ or CD8+ T cells sorted from blood, obtained in a trial of the OX40 agonist ivuxolimab. CDR3 protein: CASSYSGTGAGNTIYF. The CDR3 coding sequence is TGTGCCAGCAGTTACTCGGGGACAGGGGCTGGAAACACCATATATTTT.